This TCR beta chain was profiled in a study of blood T cells in healthy people across ages. The length of the CDR3 is 15 residues. Trimming took 6 bases from V and 4 from J; bases not matched to a gene: 10. Germline V gene data show CDR1 as DFQATT and CDR2 as SNEGSKA (reference sequence). A sample-barcoded 5' primer and a J-beta primer mix were used in a second PCR of about 7 to 11 cycles. TCRdb re-derived calls from the 5' RACE reads in MiXCR, one entry per CDR3 protein. The repertoire includes under 1,100,000 distinct CDR3 sequences, about 23% of them detected once, and less than 0.75% sits in the top ten. These same records also appear under a second study, on T cells of mothers and their children. That work states: None of the identified T cell clones proved to be persistent microchimeric clones.

The sequence derives from a girl aged 2-10 years in good health. Material: blood. The chain employs TRBV20-1 and TRBJ1-5; 9 bases are shared with TRBD1. CDR3 DNA: TGCAGTGCCCGAATGGGACAGGGAGTGAATCAGCCCCAGCATTTT. This encodes CSARMGQGVNQPQHF.